Following are 19 T cell receptor beta chains from one sample sequenced in a study of blood T cell repertoires in COVID-19. The repertoire was sequenced with immunoSEQ multiplex PCR; TCRdb's copy has only in-frame clones and lacks some. Found here are roughly 150,000 clones, over 75% of them singletons; the top ten hold more than 4%. The source material was peripheral blood. The origin of the receptors is a woman between 50 and 59 years old with acute or convalescent COVID-19.

The chain links TRBV13 to TRBJ2-1; 9 bases fit TRBD2. Germline V CDR1 and CDR2: PRHDT, FYEKMQ (reference sequence). V shed 7 bases, J shed 8 bases, and the junction held 6 bases outside the gene matches. The CDR3 is 13 amino acids. CDR3 residues: CASTTSGLYEQFF. The CDR3 DNA is TGTGCCAGCACAACTAGCGGGTTGTATGAGCAGTTCTTC.

This chain connects TRBV12-3 or TRBV12-4 to TRBJ2-6, with a tentative D call TRBD2 (5 bases). Trimming shortened V by 8 bases and J by 0 bases, and 5 bases separated the two germline ends. The CDR3 spans 13 residues. DNA of the CDR3: TGTGCCAGCGACTACTCTGGGGCCAACGTCCTGACTTTC. Its protein is CASDYSGANVLTF.

The chain links TRBV19 to TRBJ2-2; 8 nucleotides align to TRBD1. V shed 3 bases and J 8 bases; nucleotides not matched to a gene: 11. This CDR3 comprises 16 residues. Looked up from germline, CDR1 is LNHDA and CDR2 is SQIVND (reference sequence). CDR3 amino acids: CASSISRQGSWGELFF. The CDR3 DNA is TGTGCCAGTAGTATCTCAAGACAGGGGTCATGGGGGGAGCTGTTTTTT.

The chain joins TRBV18 to TRBJ1-3; TRBD1 might be the D (6 bases). The CDR3 length is 15 residues. CDR1 and CDR2 (germline): KGHSH, LQKENI. Trimming stripped 6 bases from V and 0 bases from J, with 12 bases between. CDR3 DNA sequence: TGTGCCAGCTCGCCAGGGGCTAACTCTGGAAACACCATATATTTT. It encodes CASSPGANSGNTIYF.

The genes are TRBV5-1 and TRBJ2-5; TRBD2 matches 9 bases. V dropped 4 bases and J dropped 5; count of bases not matched to a gene: 9. This CDR3 has 15 residues. Germline V CDR1 and CDR2: SGHRS, YFSETQ. CDR3 sequence: CASSVIAGAEETQYF. The CDR3 nucleotides are TGCGCCAGCAGCGTAATAGCGGGGGCGGAGGAGACCCAGTACTTC. The full variable domain, completed using reference TRBV5-1 and TRBJ2-5, is KAGVTQTPRYLIKTRGQQVTLSCSPISGHRSVSWYQQTPGQGLQFLFEYFSETQRNKGNFPGRFSGRQFSNSRSEMNVSTLELGDSALYLCASSVIAGAEETQYFGPGTRLLVL.

The rearrangement links TRBV11-3 to TRBJ2-1; 7 nucleotides align to TRBD1. The trim removed 1 base at V and 1 base at J, leaving 1 base unmatched. The CDR3 extends over 15 amino acids. Germline V lookup: CDR1 SGHNT, CDR2 YENEEA. The chain's CDR3 is CASSLGQGSYNEQFF. Here the CDR3 DNA reads TGTGCCAGCAGCTTAGGACAGGGTTCCTACAATGAGCAGTTCTTC.

The rearrangement links TRBV6-5 to TRBJ1-2, with D perhaps matching TRBD1 (5 bases). Per germline, CDR1 MNHEY and CDR2 SVGAGI. The V end was cut by 8 bases, the J end by 4 bases, with 11 bases between. There are 12 residues in the CDR3. In DNA form, the CDR3 reads TGTGCCAGCCAAAGACAGCCCTATGGCTACACCTTC. This encodes CASQRQPYGYTF.

CDR3: CASSVGSRQQETQYF. For the CDR3, the DNA is TGTGCCAGCAGCGTAGGATCGAGACAACAAGAGACCCAGTACTTC. The chain employs TRBV9 and TRBJ2-5, with D unresolved. The V end was cut by 0 bases, the J end by 2 bases, with 11 bases between. Germline V CDR1 and CDR2: SGDLS, YYNGEE. CDR3 size: 15 residues.

This clone was picked up a small number of times. The rearrangement joins TRBV6-2 or TRBV6-3 to TRBJ1-1, with 10 bases identical to TRBD1. The V gene's germline CDR1 is MNHEY and CDR2 SVGEGT. There are 17 residues in the CDR3. J was trimmed by 4 bases and V by 5 bases; bases with no gene match: 13. CDR3 coding DNA: TGTGCCAGCAGTCAGCTATGGACAGGGGGTACGGTCACTGAAGCTTTCTTT. Protein sequence: CASSQLWTGGTVTEAFF.

The chain couples TRBV19 to TRBJ1-1; D is ambiguous. The CDR3 runs to 11 residues. Looked up from germline, CDR1 is LNHDA and CDR2 is SQIVND (reference sequence). Trimming removed 9 bases from V and 3 bases from J, with 8 bases in between. The CDR3 reads CASRYYTEAFF. CDR3 sequence (DNA): TGTGCCAGCCGCTACTACACTGAAGCTTTCTTT.

This clone was counted between two and nine times. The chain has TRBV5-1 and TRBJ1-2; 8 bases align to TRBD1. After removal of 0 bases from V and 6 bases from J, the junction contained 7 bases not matched to a gene. The CDR3 totals 15 residues. Germline V CDR1 and CDR2: SGHRS, YFSETQ. The CDR3 region is CASSLEGQGADGYTF. The CDR3 DNA reads as TGCGCCAGCAGCTTGGAGGGCCAGGGGGCAGATGGCTACACCTTC.

The rearrangement links TRBV6-5 to TRBJ2-1; 12 bases fit TRBD1. V was pared by 5 bases and J by 5 bases, with 4 bases of the junction left unmatched. The CDR3 consists of 15 residues. Per the germline V gene, CDR1 is MNHEY and CDR2 is SVGAGI. The CDR3: CASSQGQGANNEQFF. CDR3 bases: TGTGCCAGCAGTCAGGGACAGGGGGCAAACAATGAGCAGTTCTTC.

The chain has TRBV29-1 and TRBJ2-2; D unclear. This CDR3 has 13 amino acids. Germline loops: CDR1 SQVTM, CDR2 ANQGSEA. V was shortened by 8 bases and J by 0 bases, with 10 bases between the two germline ends. CDR3 sequence reads: CSSRSANTGELFF. In DNA form, the CDR3 reads TGCAGCTCCCGGAGCGCGAACACCGGGGAGCTGTTTTTT.

The sample holds one count of this clone. The rearrangement joins TRBV3-1 (or the pseudogene TRBV3-2) to TRBJ2-4; 7 nucleotides line up with TRBD1. The ends lost 1 base at V and 7 bases at J; junction bases unmatched: 10. The V gene's germline CDR1 is LGHDT and CDR2 YNNKEL (reference sequence). The length of the CDR3 is 16 residues. The CDR3 spells CASSQGYSRGRNIQYF. CDR3 bases: TGTGCCAGCAGCCAAGGATATTCAAGGGGGCGTAACATTCAGTACTTC.

The V call is TRBV6-5, the J call TRBJ2-7; 7 positions match TRBD1. The CDR3 spans 15 residues. V lost 0 bases, J lost 2 bases, and 4 bases stayed unmatched. CDR1 MNHEY and CDR2 SVGAGI come from the germline V gene. CDR3 nucleotides: TGTGCCAGCAGTTACTCTAGGCAGGGGGCCTACGAGCAGTACTTC. Amino acids: CASSYSRQGAYEQYF.

Comment on this clone: The sample has other DNA sequences that encode this CDR3 too. The chain has TRBV5-1 and TRBJ1-3; 7 nucleotides line up with TRBD1. Germline assignment: CDR1 SGHRS and CDR2 YFSETQ. Unmatched junction bases numbered 3, after V lost 1 base and J lost 2 bases. The CDR3 consists of 15 residues. In DNA, the CDR3 is TGCGCCAGCAGCTTGCCTGGGACAGCTGGAAACACCATATATTTT. Residues: CASSLPGTAGNTIYF. The complete variable domain, with remaining parts taken from reference TRBV5-1 and TRBJ1-3, reads KAGVTQTPRYLIKTRGQQVTLSCSPISGHRSVSWYQQTPGQGLQFLFEYFSETQRNKGNFPGRFSGRQFSNSRSEMNVSTLELGDSALYLCASSLPGTAGNTIYFGEGSWLTVV.

This chain joins TRBV12-3 or TRBV12-4 and TRBJ1-1, with D perhaps TRBD1 (5 bases). The V gene lost 6 bases and the J gene lost 11 bases, with 19 bases spanning the gap. The length of the CDR3 is 13 residues. The CDR3 is CASRPWGGSRAFF. CDR3 DNA sequence: TGTGCCAGCAGACCCTGGGGGGGGAGTAGGGCTTTCTTT.

V is TRBV5-8 and J is TRBJ2-6; D perhaps matches TRBD2 (5 bases). Germline V lookup: CDR1 SGHTS, CDR2 YDEGEE. V was shortened by 3 bases and J by 2 bases, with 9 bases between the two germline ends. This CDR3 comprises 15 residues. Here the CDR3 DNA reads TGTGCCAGCAGCTCCACGGGGACTGGGGCCAACGTCCTGACTTTC. Protein: CASSSTGTGANVLTF.

The chain is built from TRBV29-1 and TRBJ1-1; possible D gene TRBD1, 5 bases. Germline CDR1 is SQVTM and CDR2 is ANQGSEA. V was clipped by 6 bases and J by 8 bases, with 10 bases between them. The CDR3 runs to 10 residues. The DNA for the CDR3 is TGCAGCGTGGACACGGTCGAAGCTTTCTTT. Translating gives CSVDTVEAFF. Combining the CDR3 with reference TRBV29-1 and TRBJ1-1 gives the whole variable domain SAVISQKPSRDICQRGTSLTIQCQVDSQVTMMFWYRQQPGQSLTLIATANQGSEATYESGFVIDKFPISRPNLTFSTLTVSNMSPEDSSIYLCSVDTVEAFFGQGTRLTVV.